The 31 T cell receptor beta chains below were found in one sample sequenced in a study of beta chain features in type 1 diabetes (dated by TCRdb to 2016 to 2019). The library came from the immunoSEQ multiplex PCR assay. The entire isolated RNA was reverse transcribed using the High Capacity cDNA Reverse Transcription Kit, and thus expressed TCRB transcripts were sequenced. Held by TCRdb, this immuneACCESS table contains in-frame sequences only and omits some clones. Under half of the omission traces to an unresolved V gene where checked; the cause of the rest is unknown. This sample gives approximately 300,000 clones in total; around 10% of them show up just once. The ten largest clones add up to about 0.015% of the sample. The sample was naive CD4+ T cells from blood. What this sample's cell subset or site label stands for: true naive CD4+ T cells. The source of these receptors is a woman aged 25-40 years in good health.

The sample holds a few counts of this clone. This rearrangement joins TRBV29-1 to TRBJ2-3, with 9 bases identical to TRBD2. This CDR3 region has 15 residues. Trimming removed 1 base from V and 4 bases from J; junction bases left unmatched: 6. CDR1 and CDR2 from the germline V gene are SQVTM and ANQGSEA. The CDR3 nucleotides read TGCAGCGTTGAAGGGCGGCGGGAGGGCCCAGATACGCAGTATTTT. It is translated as CSVEGRREGPDTQYF.

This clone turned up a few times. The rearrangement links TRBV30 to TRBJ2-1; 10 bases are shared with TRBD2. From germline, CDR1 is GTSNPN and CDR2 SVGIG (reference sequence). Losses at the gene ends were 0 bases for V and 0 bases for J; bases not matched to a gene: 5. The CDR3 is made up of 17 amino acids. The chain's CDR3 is CAWSVRGLAISYNEQFF. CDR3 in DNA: TGTGCCTGGAGTGTACGGGGACTAGCGATCTCCTACAATGAGCAGTTCTTC.

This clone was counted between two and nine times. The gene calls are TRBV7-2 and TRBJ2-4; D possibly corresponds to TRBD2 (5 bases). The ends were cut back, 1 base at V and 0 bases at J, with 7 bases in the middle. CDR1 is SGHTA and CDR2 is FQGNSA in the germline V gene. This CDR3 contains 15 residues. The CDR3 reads CASSLGSGAKNIQYF. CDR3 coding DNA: TGTGCCAGCAGCTTAGGGAGCGGAGCCAAAAACATTCAGTACTTC.

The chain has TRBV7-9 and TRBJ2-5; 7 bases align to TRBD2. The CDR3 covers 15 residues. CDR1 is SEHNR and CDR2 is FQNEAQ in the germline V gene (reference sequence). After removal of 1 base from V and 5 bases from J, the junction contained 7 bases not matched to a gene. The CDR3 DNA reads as TGTGCCAGCAGCTTAGAACTCGCGGGAGCTGAGACCCAGTACTTC. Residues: CASSLELAGAETQYF. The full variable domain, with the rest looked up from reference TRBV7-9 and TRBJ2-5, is DTGVSQNPRHKITKRGQNVTFRCDPISEHNRLYWYRQTLGQGPEFLTYFQNEAQLEKSRLLSDRFSAERPKGSFSTLEIQRTEQGDSAMYLCASSLELAGAETQYFGPGTRLLVL.

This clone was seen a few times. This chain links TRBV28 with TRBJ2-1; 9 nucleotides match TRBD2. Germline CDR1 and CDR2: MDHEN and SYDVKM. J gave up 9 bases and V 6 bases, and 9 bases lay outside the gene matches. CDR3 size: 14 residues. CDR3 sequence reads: CASSGAGGISEQFF. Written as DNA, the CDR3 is TGTGCCAGCAGCGGGGCGGGAGGGATTAGTGAGCAGTTCTTC.

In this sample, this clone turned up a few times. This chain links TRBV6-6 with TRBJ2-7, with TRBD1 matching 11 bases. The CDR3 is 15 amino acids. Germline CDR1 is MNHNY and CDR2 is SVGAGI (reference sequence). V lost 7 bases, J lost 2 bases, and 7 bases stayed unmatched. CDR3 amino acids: CASTRDRGYPYEQYF. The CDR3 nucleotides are TGTGCCAGCACCCGGGACAGGGGGTACCCCTACGAGCAGTACTTC.

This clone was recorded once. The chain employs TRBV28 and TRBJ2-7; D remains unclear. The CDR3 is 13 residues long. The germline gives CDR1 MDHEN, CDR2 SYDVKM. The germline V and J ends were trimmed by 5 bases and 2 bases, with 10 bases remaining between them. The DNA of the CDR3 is TGTGCCAGCAGTCCCCCGACAACCTACGAGCAGTACTTC. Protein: CASSPPTTYEQYF.

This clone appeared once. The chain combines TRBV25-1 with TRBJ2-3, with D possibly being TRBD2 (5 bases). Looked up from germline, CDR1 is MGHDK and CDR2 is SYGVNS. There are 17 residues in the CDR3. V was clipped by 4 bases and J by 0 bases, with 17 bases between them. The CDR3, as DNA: TGTGCCAGCAGTGCTTTATCTGGGCGGGTCAGCACAGATACGCAGTATTTT. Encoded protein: CASSALSGRVSTDTQYF.

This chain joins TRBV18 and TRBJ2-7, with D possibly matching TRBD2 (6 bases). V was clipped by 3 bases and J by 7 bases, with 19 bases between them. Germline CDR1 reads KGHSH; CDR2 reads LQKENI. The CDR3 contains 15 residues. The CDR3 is CASSPQEGSLWEQYF. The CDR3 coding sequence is TGTGCCAGCTCACCGCAGGAGGGCAGCCTCTGGGAGCAGTACTTC. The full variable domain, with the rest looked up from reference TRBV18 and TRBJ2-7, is NAGVMQNPRHLVRRRGQEARLRCSPMKGHSHVYWYRQLPEEGLKFMVYLQKENIIDESGMPKERFSAEFPKEGPSILRIQQVVRGDSAAYFCASSPQEGSLWEQYFGPGTRLTVT.

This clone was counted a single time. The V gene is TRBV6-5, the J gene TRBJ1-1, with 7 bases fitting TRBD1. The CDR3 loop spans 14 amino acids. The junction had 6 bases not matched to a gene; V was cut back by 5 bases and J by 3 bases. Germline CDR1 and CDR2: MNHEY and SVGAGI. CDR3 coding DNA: TGTGCCAGCAGTGACAGGACAGGTCACACTGAAGCTTTCTTT. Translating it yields CASSDRTGHTEAFF.

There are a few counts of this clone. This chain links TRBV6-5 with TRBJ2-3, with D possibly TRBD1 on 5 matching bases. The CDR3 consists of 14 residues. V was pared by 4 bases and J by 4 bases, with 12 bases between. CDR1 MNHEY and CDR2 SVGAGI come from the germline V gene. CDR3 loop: CASSFQGGADTQYF. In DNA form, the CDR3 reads TGTGCCAGCAGTTTTCAGGGTGGTGCAGATACGCAGTATTTT.

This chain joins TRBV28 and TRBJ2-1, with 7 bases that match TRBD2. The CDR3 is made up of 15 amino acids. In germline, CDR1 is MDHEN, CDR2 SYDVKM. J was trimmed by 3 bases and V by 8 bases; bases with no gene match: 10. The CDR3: CASFYSGGFYNEQFF. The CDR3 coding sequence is TGTGCCAGCTTTTACTCGGGGGGATTCTACAATGAGCAGTTCTTC.

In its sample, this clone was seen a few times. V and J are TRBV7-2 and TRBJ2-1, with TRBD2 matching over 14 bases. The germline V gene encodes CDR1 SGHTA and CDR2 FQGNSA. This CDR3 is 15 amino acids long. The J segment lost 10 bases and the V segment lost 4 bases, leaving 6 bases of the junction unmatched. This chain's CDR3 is CASSSGLAGAGEQFF. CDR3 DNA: TGTGCCAGCAGCTCGGGACTAGCGGGAGCGGGGGAGCAGTTCTTC.

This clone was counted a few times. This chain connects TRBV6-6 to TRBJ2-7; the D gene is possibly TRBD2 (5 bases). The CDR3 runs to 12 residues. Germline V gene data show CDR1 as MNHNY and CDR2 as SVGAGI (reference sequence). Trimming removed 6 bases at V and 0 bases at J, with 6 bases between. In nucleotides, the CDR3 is TGTGCCAGCAGCGGGATCTCCTACGAGCAGTACTTC. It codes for CASSGISYEQYF.

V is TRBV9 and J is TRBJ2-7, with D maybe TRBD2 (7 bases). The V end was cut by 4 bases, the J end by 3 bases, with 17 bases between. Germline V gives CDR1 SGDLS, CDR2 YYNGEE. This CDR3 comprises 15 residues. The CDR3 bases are TGTGCCAGCAGCCCCCAGGGGAGGGCGAGCTACGAGCAGTACTTC. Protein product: CASSPQGRASYEQYF.

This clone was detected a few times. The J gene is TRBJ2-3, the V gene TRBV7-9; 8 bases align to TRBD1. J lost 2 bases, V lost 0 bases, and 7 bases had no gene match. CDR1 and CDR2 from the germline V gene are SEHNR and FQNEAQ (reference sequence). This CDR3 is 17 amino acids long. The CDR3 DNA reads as TGTGCCAGCAGCTTAGCGGAGGCAGGGGGCTTCACAGATACGCAGTATTTT. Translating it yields CASSLAEAGGFTDTQYF.

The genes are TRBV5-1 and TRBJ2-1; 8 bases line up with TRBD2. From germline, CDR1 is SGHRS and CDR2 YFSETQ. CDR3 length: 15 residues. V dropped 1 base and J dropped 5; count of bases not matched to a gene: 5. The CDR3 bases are TGCGCCAGCAGCTTGAATGCGGGAGGCCACAATGAGCAGTTCTTC. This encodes CASSLNAGGHNEQFF. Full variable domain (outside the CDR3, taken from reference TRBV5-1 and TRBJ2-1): KAGVTQTPRYLIKTRGQQVTLSCSPISGHRSVSWYQQTPGQGLQFLFEYFSETQRNKGNFPGRFSGRQFSNSRSEMNVSTLELGDSALYLCASSLNAGGHNEQFFGPGTRLTVL.

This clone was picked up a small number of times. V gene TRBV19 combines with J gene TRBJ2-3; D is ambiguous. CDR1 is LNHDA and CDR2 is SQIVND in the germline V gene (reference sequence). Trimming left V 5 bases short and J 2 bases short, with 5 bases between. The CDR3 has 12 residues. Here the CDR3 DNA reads TGTGCCAGTAGTCTTAACACAGATACGCAGTATTTT. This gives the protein CASSLNTDTQYF.

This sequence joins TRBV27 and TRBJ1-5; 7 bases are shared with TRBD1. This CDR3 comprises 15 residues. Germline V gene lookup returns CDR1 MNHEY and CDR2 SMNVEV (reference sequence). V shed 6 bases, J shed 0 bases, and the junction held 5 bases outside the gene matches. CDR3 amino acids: CASRGQPYSNQPQHF. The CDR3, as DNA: TGTGCCAGCAGGGGACAGCCCTATAGCAATCAGCCCCAGCATTTT.

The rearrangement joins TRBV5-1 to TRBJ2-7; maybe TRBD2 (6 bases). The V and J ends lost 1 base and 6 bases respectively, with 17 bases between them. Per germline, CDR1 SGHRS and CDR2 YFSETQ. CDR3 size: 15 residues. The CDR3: CASSLSVTSTPEQYF. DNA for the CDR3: TGCGCCAGCAGCTTGTCTGTGACTAGTACCCCCGAGCAGTACTTC.

The chain's CDR3 is CASSLTGSVYEQYF. CDR3 nucleotide sequence: TGTGCCAGCAGTTTAACCGGGAGTGTCTACGAGCAGTACTTC. V usage is TRBV27 and J usage is TRBJ2-7; tentatively, D is TRBD2 (6 bases). Deletions cut 2 bases from V and 3 bases from J, with 11 bases between. CDR3 size: 14 residues. Germline CDR1 is MNHEY and CDR2 is SMNVEV (reference sequence).

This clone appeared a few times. The CDR3 DNA is TGTGCCAACAGACTACAGTCAGGGGAGTACGAGCAGTACTTC. Translated, it gives CANRLQSGEYEQYF. This sequence joins TRBV6-5 and TRBJ2-7, with D possibly TRBD1 on 6 matching bases. Germline loops: CDR1 MNHEY, CDR2 SVGAGI. The CDR3 has 14 residues. Trimming took off 10 bases at V and 4 bases at J, with 20 bases between the two ends.

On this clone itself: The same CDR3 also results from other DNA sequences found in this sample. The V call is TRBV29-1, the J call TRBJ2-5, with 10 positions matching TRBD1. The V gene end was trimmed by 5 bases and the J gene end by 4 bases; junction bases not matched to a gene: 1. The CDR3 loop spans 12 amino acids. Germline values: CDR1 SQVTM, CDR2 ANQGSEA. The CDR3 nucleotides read TGCAGCGTTCGGACAGGGGGAGAGACCCAGTACTTC. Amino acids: CSVRTGGETQYF.

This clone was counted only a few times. This CDR3 reads CASSLLQGLYEQYF. The CDR3 DNA follows: TGTGCCAGCAGTTTACTTCAGGGGCTCTACGAGCAGTACTTC. The chain joins TRBV28 to TRBJ2-7; tentatively, D is TRBD1 (6 bases). Trimming left V 2 bases short and J 3 bases short, with 11 bases between. The CDR3 contains 14 residues. The germline gives CDR1 MDHEN, CDR2 SYDVKM.

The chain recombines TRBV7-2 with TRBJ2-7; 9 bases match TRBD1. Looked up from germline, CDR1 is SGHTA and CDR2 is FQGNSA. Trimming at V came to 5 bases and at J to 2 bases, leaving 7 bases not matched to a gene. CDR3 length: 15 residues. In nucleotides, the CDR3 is TGTGCCAGCAGCCCTGGGGGACAGGGCGCCTACGAGCAGTACTTC. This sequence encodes CASSPGGQGAYEQYF.

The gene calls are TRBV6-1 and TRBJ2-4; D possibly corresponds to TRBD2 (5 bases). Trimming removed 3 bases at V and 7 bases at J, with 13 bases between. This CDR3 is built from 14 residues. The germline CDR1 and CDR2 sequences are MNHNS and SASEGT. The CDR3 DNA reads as TGTGCCAGCAGTGACGTCCTGCCGGGGAACATTCAGTACTTC. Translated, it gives CASSDVLPGNIQYF.

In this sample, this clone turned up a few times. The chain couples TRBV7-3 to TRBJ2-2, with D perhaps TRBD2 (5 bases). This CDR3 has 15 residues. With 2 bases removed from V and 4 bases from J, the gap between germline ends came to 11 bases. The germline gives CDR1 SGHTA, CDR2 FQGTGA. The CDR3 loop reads CASSLAGERTGELFF. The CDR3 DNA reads TGTGCCAGCAGCTTAGCCGGGGAGCGCACCGGGGAGCTGTTTTTT.

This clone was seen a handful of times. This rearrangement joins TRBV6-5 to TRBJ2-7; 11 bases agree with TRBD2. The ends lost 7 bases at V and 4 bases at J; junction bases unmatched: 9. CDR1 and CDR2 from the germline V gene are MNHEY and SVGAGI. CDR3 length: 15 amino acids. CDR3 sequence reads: CASTYGLAGGYEQYF. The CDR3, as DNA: TGTGCCAGCACCTACGGGCTAGCGGGAGGATACGAGCAGTACTTC.

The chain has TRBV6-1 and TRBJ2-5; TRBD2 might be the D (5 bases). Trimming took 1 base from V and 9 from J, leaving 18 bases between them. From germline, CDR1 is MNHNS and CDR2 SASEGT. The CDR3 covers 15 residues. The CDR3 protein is CASSEVRGVEPAQYF. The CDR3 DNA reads TGTGCCAGCAGTGAAGTTCGGGGAGTGGAACCCGCCCAGTACTTC.

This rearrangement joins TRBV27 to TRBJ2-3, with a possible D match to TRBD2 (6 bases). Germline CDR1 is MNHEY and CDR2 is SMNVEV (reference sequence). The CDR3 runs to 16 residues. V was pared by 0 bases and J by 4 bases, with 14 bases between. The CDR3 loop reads CASSLSEGSLADTQYF. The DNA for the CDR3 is TGTGCCAGCAGTTTATCGGAGGGAAGTTTGGCAGATACGCAGTATTTT.

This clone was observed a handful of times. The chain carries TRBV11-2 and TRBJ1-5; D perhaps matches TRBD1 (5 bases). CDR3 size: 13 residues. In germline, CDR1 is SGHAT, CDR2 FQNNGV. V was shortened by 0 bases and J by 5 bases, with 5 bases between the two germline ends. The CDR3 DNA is TGTGCCAGCAGCTTAGAGACAGATCAGCCCCAGCATTTT. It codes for CASSLETDQPQHF.